The next 26 T cell receptor beta chains were all read from a single sample in a study of blood T cell repertoires in COVID-19. Profiled with immunoSEQ multiplex PCR; TCRdb holds only in-frame clones, not every one. Found here are around 190,000 clones, over 75% of them singletons; the top ten hold 15% to 20%. Sequencing used peripheral blood. The origin of the receptors is a man in his forties or fifties with COVID-19, enrolled during active disease.

The genes are TRBV14 and TRBJ1-1, with 7 positions matching TRBD1. With V trimmed by 5 bases and J by 2 bases, 11 bases remained unmatched. Germline V lookup: CDR1 SGHDN, CDR2 FVKESK. The CDR3 extends over 16 amino acids. CDR3 sequence (DNA): TGTGCCAGCAGCGCGTTCGCAGGGACAGCAAACACTGAAGCTTTCTTT. Its translation is CASSAFAGTANTEAFF. Supplemented by reference TRBV14 and TRBJ1-1, the full variable domain reads EAGVTQFPSHSVIEKGQTVTLRCDPISGHDNLYWYRRVMGKEIKFLLHFVKESKQDESGMPNNRFLAERTGGTYSTLKVQPAELEDSGVYFCASSAFAGTANTEAFFGQGTRLTVV.

This chain links TRBV28 with TRBJ2-2, with TRBD1 matching over 7 bases. The germline gives CDR1 MDHEN, CDR2 SYDVKM. Trimming cost V 3 bases and J 0 bases; bases outside gene matches: 1. The CDR3 is 15 residues long. Here the CDR3 reads CASSLTGPNTGELFF. The CDR3 nucleotides are TGTGCCAGCAGTTTGACAGGGCCGAACACCGGGGAGCTGTTTTTT. The variable domain in full, completed from reference TRBV28 and TRBJ2-2, reads DVKVTQSSRYLVKRTGEKVFLECVQDMDHENMFWYRQDPGLGLRLIYFSYDVKMKEKGDIPEGYSVSREKKERFSLILESASTNQTSMYLCASSLTGPNTGELFFGEGSRLTVL.

V gene TRBV3-1 (or the pseudogene TRBV3-2) combines with J gene TRBJ2-1, with no clear D. The V and J ends lost 0 bases and 4 bases respectively, with 19 bases between them. CDR1 LGHDT and CDR2 YNNKEL come from the germline V gene (reference sequence). This CDR3 is 18 amino acids long. The CDR3 spells CASSQDGVGRLLYNEQFF. The CDR3 DNA reads TGTGCCAGCAGCCAAGATGGTGTGGGCCGCCTCCTTTACAATGAGCAGTTCTTC.

The gene calls are TRBV30 and TRBJ1-4, with D hard to call. CDR3 length equals 17 residues. V dropped 0 bases and J dropped 0 bases, with 14 bases sitting between them. Germline values: CDR1 GTSNPN, CDR2 SVGIG (reference sequence). In DNA, the CDR3 is TGTGCCTGGAGTGTACAGTCCGCCTCGGCAACTAATGAAAAACTGTTTTTT. Its translation: CAWSVQSASATNEKLFF.

This clone was seen once. The chain employs TRBV4-1 and TRBJ2-3, with D maybe TRBD2 (6 bases). Germline CDR1 MGHRA, CDR2 YSYEKL. The V end was cut by 3 bases, the J end by 6 bases, with 16 bases between. This CDR3 comprises 15 residues. The CDR3 nucleotides read TGCGCCAGCAGCCAGAGTCAGGTGGGAGGCGATACGCAGTATTTT. Translation: CASSQSQVGGDTQYF.

The chain is built from TRBV6-5 and TRBJ2-3; 7 bases agree with TRBD1. Germline lookup yields CDR1 MNHEY and CDR2 SVGAGI. V lost 2 bases and J lost 0; bases outside the gene matches: 5. The CDR3 covers 16 residues. The CDR3 coding sequence is TGTGCCAGCAGTTACGGGGACAGACCCAGCACAGATACGCAGTATTTT. Its protein product is CASSYGDRPSTDTQYF.

The chain combines TRBV4-3 with TRBJ1-2; TRBD1 agrees at 8 bases. Germline assignment: CDR1 LGHNA and CDR2 YSLEER. The junction had 8 bases not matched to a gene; V was cut back by 1 base and J by 4 bases. This CDR3 has 16 residues. The CDR3 sequence: CASSQVLQGDRYGYTF. CDR3 nucleotides: TGCGCCAGCAGCCAAGTTTTACAGGGGGACCGCTATGGCTACACCTTC.

Only one count was recorded for this clone. The chain couples TRBV4-3 to TRBJ2-7, with a possible D match to TRBD1 (5 bases). Germline V lookup: CDR1 LGHNA, CDR2 YSLEER. The V end lost 1 base, the J end lost 3 bases, and 10 bases lay between the germline ends. The length of the CDR3 is 14 residues. This CDR3 reads CASSQGAGLYEQYF. The CDR3 DNA follows: TGCGCCAGCAGCCAAGGAGCAGGGCTCTACGAGCAGTACTTC.

This clone turned up a few times. The genes are TRBV7-2 and TRBJ2-1, with D possibly being TRBD2 (5 bases). Trimming shortened V by 5 bases and J by 10 bases, and 12 bases separated the two germline ends. The CDR3 has 12 amino acids. Germline V lookup: CDR1 SGHTA, CDR2 FQGNSA. In DNA, the CDR3 is TGTGCCAGCAGCACCCTACTAGGCGAGCAGTTCTTC. This translates into CASSTLLGEQFF.

CDR3 in amino acids: CASSYSRVGTQEAFF. The CDR3 coding sequence is TGTGCCAGCAGTTACTCTAGGGTGGGGACACAAGAAGCTTTCTTT. The chain employs TRBV6-5 and TRBJ1-1; tentatively, D is TRBD1 (6 bases). Trimming stripped 0 bases from V and 8 bases from J, with 16 bases between. CDR3 length equals 15 residues. Germline CDR1 reads MNHEY; CDR2 reads SVGAGI.

The V call is TRBV6-5, the J call TRBJ2-7, with TRBD1 as a possible D gene (5 bases). This CDR3 spans 12 amino acids. The ends were cut back, 7 bases at V and 4 bases at J, with 11 bases in the middle. Germline values: CDR1 MNHEY, CDR2 SVGAGI. As DNA, the CDR3 is TGTGCCAGCACGAAACAGGTTTACGAGCAGTACTTC. Amino acid sequence: CASTKQVYEQYF.

The CDR3 DNA reads TGTGCCAGCAGCCTAGGACAAGTCGATGAGCAGTTCTTC. Protein product: CASSLGQVDEQFF. This chain links TRBV11-1 with TRBJ2-1; D may be TRBD1 (5 bases). Germline CDR1 SGHAT, CDR2 FQDESV (reference sequence). V was cut by 5 bases and J by 8 bases, with 13 bases left in between. The CDR3 is 13 amino acids.

CDR3 coding DNA: TGTGCCAGCTCACCAGGGTTCGGACAGGGGAGACACAATGAGCAGTTCTTC. It codes for CASSPGFGQGRHNEQFF. The gene calls are TRBV18 and TRBJ2-1; 9 bases line up with TRBD1. The CDR3 is made up of 17 amino acids. Unmatched junction bases numbered 10, after V lost 2 bases and J lost 5 bases. CDR1 and CDR2 from the germline V gene are KGHSH and LQKENI.

This clone came up once. The V and J genes are TRBV19 and TRBJ2-3; TRBD2 is a possible D gene (5 bases). Per the germline V gene, CDR1 is LNHDA and CDR2 is SQIVND (reference sequence). Trimming took off 6 bases at V and 3 bases at J, with 19 bases between the two ends. The CDR3 loop spans 16 amino acids. The CDR3 here is CASSRGDLAGTDTQYF. The DNA for the CDR3 is TGTGCCAGTAGCCGGGGTGACCTCGCAGGTACAGATACGCAGTATTTT.

This clone was found a few times. V and J are TRBV7-9 and TRBJ2-5; 9 nucleotides match TRBD2. The CDR3 has 15 residues. Germline V gives CDR1 SEHNR, CDR2 FQNEAQ (reference sequence). Germline trimming cut 1 base from V and 9 bases from J; bases unmatched to any gene: 9. The CDR3 reads CASSLGAGGQSSQYF. The CDR3 DNA reads as TGTGCCAGCAGCTTAGGGGCGGGAGGGCAGTCGTCCCAGTACTTC.

This clone has only one observation. The V call is TRBV27, the J call TRBJ2-3, with D perhaps TRBD2 (6 bases). The germline V and J ends were trimmed by 5 bases and 3 bases, with 18 bases remaining between them. Per germline, CDR1 MNHEY and CDR2 SMNVEV (reference sequence). This CDR3 region has 16 residues. CDR3 loop: CASSPRGLGFTDTQYF. The CDR3 nucleotides are TGTGCCAGCAGTCCGCGGGGACTGGGTTTTACAGATACGCAGTATTTT.

The chain combines TRBV7-9 with TRBJ1-4, with 11 bases that match TRBD1. Per the germline V gene, CDR1 is SEHNR and CDR2 is FQNEAQ (reference sequence). The V segment lost 5 bases and the J segment 3 bases; nucleotides outside the gene matches: 5. The CDR3 length is 16 residues. CDR3 in amino acids: CASSIGQGASNEKLFF. CDR3 coding DNA: TGTGCCAGCAGCATCGGACAGGGGGCCTCTAATGAAAAACTGTTTTTT.

The gene calls are TRBV5-1 and TRBJ2-5, with D possibly matching TRBD1 (5 bases). Germline CDR1 reads SGHRS; CDR2 reads YFSETQ. CDR3 length equals 14 residues. Deletions cut 5 bases from V and 1 base from J, with 12 bases between. Here the CDR3 reads CASRTTASQETQYF. The CDR3 region has the DNA TGCGCCAGCAGGACGACAGCTAGCCAAGAGACCCAGTACTTC.

The gene calls are TRBV18 and TRBJ2-1; the match to TRBD2 covers 12 bases. This CDR3 region has 20 residues. The junction had 10 bases not matched to a gene; V was cut back by 1 base and J by 0 bases. Germline-derived CDR1 and CDR2 are KGHSH and LQKENI. The CDR3 protein is CASSPRLAGALRSSYNEQFF. The CDR3 bases are TGTGCCAGCTCACCACGACTAGCGGGGGCCCTTAGAAGCTCCTACAATGAGCAGTTCTTC.

The genes are TRBV6-1 and TRBJ2-7; D gene ambiguous. Germline V gene lookup returns CDR1 MNHNS and CDR2 SASEGT. The CDR3 has 14 residues. Trimming stripped 1 base from V and 3 bases from J, with 10 bases between. CDR3 protein: CASSEEAQSYEQYF. DNA for the CDR3: TGTGCCAGCAGTGAAGAAGCACAGAGCTACGAGCAGTACTTC.

In its sample, this clone was seen once. The V gene is TRBV5-4, the J gene TRBJ2-7; 10 nucleotides agree with TRBD2. V trimming: 1 base; J trimming: 4 bases; junction bases outside the gene matches: 2. The CDR3 consists of 14 residues. Germline loops: CDR1 SGHNT, CDR2 YYREEE (reference sequence). The CDR3 nucleotides read TGTGCCAGCAGCTTGACTAGCGGGAATTACGAGCAGTACTTC. It translates to CASSLTSGNYEQYF.

V usage is TRBV25-1 and J usage is TRBJ2-3; TRBD1 matches at 8 bases. Germline trimming cut 1 base from V and 3 bases from J; bases unmatched to any gene: 6. Germline CDR1 reads MGHDK; CDR2 reads SYGVNS. This CDR3 contains 16 residues. The CDR3 is CASSESWDRRTDTQYF. CDR3 DNA: TGTGCCAGCAGTGAATCTTGGGACAGGAGGACAGATACGCAGTATTTT.

The chain links TRBV7-2 to TRBJ2-3, with 9 bases fitting TRBD2. The junction had 4 bases not matched to a gene; V was cut back by 3 bases and J by 3 bases. The CDR3 totals 15 residues. Germline CDR1 is SGHTA and CDR2 is FQGNSA. The CDR3 DNA reads TGTGCCAGCAGCTTTAGGAGCGGGAGGACAGATACGCAGTATTTT. It is translated as CASSFRSGRTDTQYF.

J is TRBJ1-2 and V is TRBV3-1 (or the pseudogene TRBV3-2), with TRBD1 matching 10 bases. CDR1 is LGHDT, CDR2 YNNKEL, per germline (reference sequence). Losses at the gene ends were 4 bases for V and 1 base for J; bases not matched to a gene: 6. The CDR3 is 16 residues long. CDR3 amino acids: CASSRSDRGYNYGYTF. In DNA, the CDR3 is TGTGCCAGCAGCCGTTCGGACAGGGGGTATAACTATGGCTACACCTTC.

CDR3 coding DNA: TGTGCCAGCAATACCGAGGACAGACTCTACGAGCAGTACTTC. Translation: CASNTEDRLYEQYF. The chain uses TRBV2 and TRBJ2-7, with D maybe TRBD1 (6 bases). The V gene's germline CDR1 is SNHLY and CDR2 FYNNEI. V was clipped by 7 bases and J by 3 bases, with 16 bases between them. The CDR3 contains 14 residues.

This chain uses TRBV7-8 with TRBJ1-3, with D hard to call. Germline V gives CDR1 SGHVS, CDR2 FQNEAQ. This CDR3 has 14 amino acids. V lost 2 bases and J lost 1, with 6 bases in between. CDR3 nucleotide sequence: TGTGCCAGCAGCTTATGGGAGTCTGGAAACACCATATATTTT. Translating it yields CASSLWESGNTIYF.